This record covers a single T cell receptor (beta chain). Its specificity is not known. The CDR3 runs to 16 residues. Germline CDR1 is DFQATT and CDR2 is SNEGSKA (reference sequence). J lost 4 bases, V lost 2 bases, and 10 bases had no gene match. One entry per CDR3 protein results from TCRdb running MiXCR on the reads. The sample records fewer than 650,000 distinct CDR3 sequences, 40% being singletons. These data originate in a study of T cell repertoires in cytomegalovirus infection. Study summary: CMV epitopes that were recently identified and HLA-C-restricted were used alongside well-studied HLA-B-restricted ones. Indicated by public TCR beta signatures were CMV infection and matching HLA type. Points from the study as a whole: HLA-C-restricted CMV-specific TCR beta clonotypes prevailed in the ex vivo response. Based on cumulative public TCR beta family frequency, carriers of CMV plus the relevant HLA were identified.

The chain uses TRBV20-1 and TRBJ1-4, with 7 bases fitting TRBD1. This clonotype was obtained from a human donor in good health (CMV status not recorded). Some clones in this sample may be carry-over from other donors' samples. The sample consisted of cultured PBMCs, taken from culture after CMV antigen stimulation. The CDR3 nucleotides read TGCAGTGCTAGATCAGCTGAAGGACAGGATAATGAAAAACTGTTTTTT. It encodes CSARSAEGQDNEKLFF.